The present T cell receptor (beta chain) was sequenced within a study of response to subunit inactivated influenza vaccine. Notes on the study in general: Each seasonal influenza vaccination recruits few new T cells, the authors suggested.

Comments on this clonotype: What it binds is not known.

Each CDR3 protein gets one entry after TCRdb re-called the RT-PCR reads with MiXCR. Of about 500,000 distinct CDR3 sequences in the sample, more than 15% were seen once. CDR3 size: 16 residues. Germline-derived CDR1 and CDR2 are SQVTM and ANQGSEA. The J segment lost 1 base and the V segment lost 5 bases, leaving 11 bases of the junction unmatched. The clonotype originates from a man aged 50 to 69 who received an inactivated influenza vaccine. This specimen consisted of CD4+ T cells sorted from PBMCs, obtained 23 months after vaccination. The chain has TRBV29-1 and TRBJ1-2; TRBD1 aligns across 9 bases. The CDR3 is CSVLVDDRGGNYGYTF. The CDR3, as DNA: TGCAGCGTTTTGGTTGACGACAGGGGGGGTAACTATGGCTACACCTTC.